This T cell receptor beta chain was identified during a study of blood T cell repertoires in COVID-19. Study overall: The study drew acute and convalescent COVID-19 samples from the United States, Italy and Spain. The cDNA or gDNA used as material had been derived from T cells, B-cell-depleted T cells, or PBMCs.

Recruitment covered about two dozen US areas and drew participants whose ages spanned about 18 to 90 years. The protocol was immunoSEQ multiplex PCR, while the TCRdb copy is restricted to in-frame clones and leaves out a portion. This table has approximately 300,000 clones, 90% appearing once. V lost 4 bases and J lost 3; bases outside the gene matches: 11. Germline CDR1 and CDR2: SGHVS and FNYEAQ. The CDR3 totals 16 residues. This clone occurred once. This chain joins TRBV7-6 and TRBJ2-7, with 8 nucleotides matching TRBD2. Sample: PBMCs or T cells enriched from blood (not recorded which). The receptor's source is a woman aged 25 to 45 who had been exposed to COVID-19. The CDR3: CASSSTVGLADYEQYF. The DNA for the CDR3 is TGTGCCAGCAGCTCGACAGTCGGACTAGCTGACTACGAGCAGTACTTC. Full variable domain (missing parts from reference TRBV7-6 and TRBJ2-7): GAGVSQSPRYKVTKRGQDVALRCDPISGHVSLYWYRQALGQGPEFLTYFNYEAQQDKSGLPNDRFSAERPEGSISTLTIQRTEQRDSAMYRCASSSTVGLADYEQYFGPGTRLTVT.